Reported below is one TCR beta chain. Its specificity is not known. The sample is drawn from a study of T cell responses to AZD1222 COVID-19 vaccine. Study results and caveats: Among the donors, most were white British and more were female, and clonal diversity was possibly underestimated. Regions left unmutated in variants are reportedly the target of nearly half of spike-specific TCRs.

Assay: immunoSEQ multiplex PCR; the TCRdb copy retains only in-frame clones and omits some. The sample records 90,000 to 120,000 clones, 90% to 95% being singletons. Sequenced here: peripheral blood, sampled on day 0 of AZD1222 vaccination. The receptor's source is an adult in good health.

CDR3 in DNA: TGTGCCAGCAGCAACCGACAGGGTGGGAACACTGAAGCTTTCTTT. Amino acid sequence: CASSNRQGGNTEAFF. V is TRBV11-1 and J is TRBJ1-1; 7 positions match TRBD1. CDR1 and CDR2 from the germline V gene are SGHAT and FQDESV (reference sequence). J was trimmed by 1 base and V by 5 bases; bases with no gene match: 7. The CDR3 contains 15 residues. Variable domain in full (rest from reference TRBV11-1 and TRBJ1-1): EAEVAQSPRYKITEKSQAVAFWCDPISGHATLYWYRQILGQGPELLVQFQDESVVDDSQLPKDRFSAERLKGVDSTLKIQPAELGDSAMYLCASSNRQGGNTEAFFGQGTRLTVV.